The sequence of this T cell receptor (beta chain) was determined in a study of regulatory T cells in long-lasting Graves disease. Whole-study context: Antithyroid drugs had been taken by newly diagnosed Graves' patients for under 3 months.

General study results and limits: Persistent Graves' cases showed lower TCR diversity than newly diagnosed cases.

Regarding this clonotype: As yet, its antigen is unknown.

Germline V gives CDR1 DFQATT, CDR2 SNEGSKA (reference sequence). CDR3 size: 13 residues. V was pared by 5 bases and J by 7 bases, with 17 bases between. Libraries of TCR beta came from iRepertoire HTBI primers plus Arm-PCR of CDR3 regions. Using its own MiXCR run on the multiplex PCR reads, TCRdb lists one record per CDR3 protein. The sample has around 500,000 distinct CDR3 sequences; 15% to 20% are singletons. Time point: newly diagnosed GD, antithyroid drugs for less than 3 months. Researchers made the TCR library from RNA that was extracted from PBMCs. Those enrolled as patients came out of an endocrinology department in Xi'an, China. The data also belong to a second study, concerning T cells in Graves' hyperthyroidism and ophthalmopathy.

The chain employs TRBV20-1 and TRBJ1-2; possible D gene TRBD1, 6 bases. The TCR originated in a woman aged 35 to 59 with Graves disease. The specimen comprised peripheral blood mononuclear cells (PBMCs), sampled at new diagnosis, from a patient treated with antithyroid drugs. CDR3 sequence reads: CSADEAGAGGYTF. Here the CDR3 DNA reads TGCAGTGCTGACGAGGCAGGGGCGGGTGGCTACACCTTC.